A single sample gave rise to the 8 T cell receptor beta chains below, sequenced in a study of T cell responses to AZD1222 COVID-19 vaccine. Clones were read by immunoSEQ multiplex PCR, and TCRdb kept only the in-frame ones, dropping some. Of more than 85,000 clones listed, roughly 89% are singletons. This material consisted of peripheral blood, taken on day 0 of AZD1222 vaccination. Source of these receptors: an adult in good health.

V usage is TRBV5-1 and J usage is TRBJ1-1; no clear D gene. The V gene lost 3 bases and the J gene lost 5 bases, with 11 bases spanning the gap. Germline assignment: CDR1 SGHRS and CDR2 YFSETQ. This CDR3 is 13 amino acids long. The CDR3 nucleotides are TGCGCCAGCAGCTCCATGGTGGGGACTGAAGCTTTCTTT. Protein sequence: CASSSMVGTEAFF.

This chain uses TRBV5-1 with TRBJ2-2, with D hard to call. Between the trimmed V and J ends, which lost 2 bases and 6 bases, there was a span of 8 bases. There are 13 residues in the CDR3. The germline CDR1 and CDR2 sequences are SGHRS and YFSETQ. This CDR3 is CASSFGTSGELFF. The CDR3 DNA follows: TGCGCCAGCAGCTTCGGAACCTCCGGGGAGCTGTTTTTT. Looking up the rest from reference TRBV5-1 and TRBJ2-2 gives the full variable domain: KAGVTQTPRYLIKTRGQQVTLSCSPISGHRSVSWYQQTPGQGLQFLFEYFSETQRNKGNFPGRFSGRQFSNSRSEMNVSTLELGDSALYLCASSFGTSGELFFGEGSRLTVL.

This rearrangement joins TRBV23-1 to TRBJ2-5; 7 bases map to TRBD1. TRBV23-1 is sorted into the ORF group, with uncertain function. CDR3 size: 15 residues. V lost 6 bases to trimming and J lost 1 base; unmatched junction nucleotides: 8. The DNA for the CDR3 is TGCGCCAGCAGCCCGGACAGGTCACTCCAAGAGACCCAGTACTTC. Translation gives CASSPDRSLQETQYF.

The J gene is TRBJ2-3, the V gene TRBV20-1; 8 positions agree with TRBD2. Trimming at V came to 3 bases and at J to 6 bases, leaving 5 bases not matched to a gene. There are 13 residues in the CDR3. Per the germline V gene, CDR1 is DFQATT and CDR2 is SNEGSKA (reference sequence). CDR3 in DNA: TGCAGTGCTAGTGTCGGGACTAGGGATACGCAGTATTTT. Protein product: CSASVGTRDTQYF.

J is TRBJ1-1 and V is TRBV19; no definite D call. The CDR3 is 12 residues long. V was pared by 4 bases and J by 4 bases, with 7 bases between. Per the germline V gene, CDR1 is LNHDA and CDR2 is SQIVND (reference sequence). The CDR3 reads CASSKVGTEAFF. The CDR3 bases are TGTGCCAGTAGTAAGGTTGGCACTGAAGCTTTCTTT.

The genes are TRBV5-1 and TRBJ2-3; D gene unclear. This CDR3 is built from 15 residues. V was shortened by 1 base and J by 1 base, with 10 bases between the two germline ends. Germline V gene data show CDR1 as SGHRS and CDR2 as YFSETQ. The CDR3, as DNA: TGCGCCAGCAGCTTGACGGCGCAGGGCACAGATACGCAGTATTTT. As protein: CASSLTAQGTDTQYF.

The chain is built from TRBV19 and TRBJ1-1, with D unresolved. CDR1 LNHDA and CDR2 SQIVND come from the germline V gene (reference sequence). CDR3 length equals 14 residues. V lost 2 bases, J lost 6 bases, and 13 bases lay in between. CDR3 coding DNA: TGTGCCAGTAGTATAAGGAGCCGAGAGGCTGAAGCTTTCTTT. This encodes CASSIRSREAEAFF.

CDR3 amino acids: CASGIISLAEQYF. Here the CDR3 DNA reads TGTGCCAGCGGGATAATATCTCTTGCCGAGCAGTACTTC. This chain links TRBV2 with TRBJ2-7, with D unclear. V was trimmed by 8 bases and J by 6 bases, leaving 17 bases between them. Germline V gene data show CDR1 as SNHLY and CDR2 as FYNNEI. CDR3 length: 13 residues.